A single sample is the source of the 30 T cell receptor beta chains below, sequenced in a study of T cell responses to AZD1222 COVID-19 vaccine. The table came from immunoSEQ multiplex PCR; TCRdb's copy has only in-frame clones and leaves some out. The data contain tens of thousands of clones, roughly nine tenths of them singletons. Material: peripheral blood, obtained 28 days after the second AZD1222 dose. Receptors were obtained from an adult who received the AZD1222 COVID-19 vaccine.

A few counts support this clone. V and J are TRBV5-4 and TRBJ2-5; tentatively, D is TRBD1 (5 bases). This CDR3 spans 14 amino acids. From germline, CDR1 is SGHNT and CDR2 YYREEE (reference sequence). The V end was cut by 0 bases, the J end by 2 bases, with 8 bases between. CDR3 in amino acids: CASSLDQGQETQYF. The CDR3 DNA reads TGTGCCAGCAGCTTGGACCAGGGTCAAGAGACCCAGTACTTC.

The CDR3: CASSDGDRVETQYF. CDR3 bases: TGTGCCAGCAGTGACGGGGACAGGGTCGAGACCCAGTACTTC. This rearrangement joins TRBV6-1 to TRBJ2-5, with 9 positions matching TRBD1. CDR3 size: 14 residues. The V gene's germline CDR1 is MNHNS and CDR2 SASEGT. The trim removed 3 bases at V and 5 bases at J, leaving 4 bases unmatched.

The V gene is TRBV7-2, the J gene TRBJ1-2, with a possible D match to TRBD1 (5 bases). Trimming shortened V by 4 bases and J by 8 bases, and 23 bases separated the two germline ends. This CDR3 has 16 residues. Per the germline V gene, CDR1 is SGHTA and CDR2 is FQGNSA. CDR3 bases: TGTGCCAGCAGCTCAAGAGGGACTTCCCCGCGGGACGGCTACACCTTC. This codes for CASSSRGTSPRDGYTF.

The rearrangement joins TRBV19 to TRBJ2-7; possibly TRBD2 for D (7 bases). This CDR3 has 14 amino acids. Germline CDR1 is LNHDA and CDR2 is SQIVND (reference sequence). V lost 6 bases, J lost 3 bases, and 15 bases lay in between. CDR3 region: CASRMPGEGYEQYF. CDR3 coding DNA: TGTGCCAGTAGAATGCCAGGGGAGGGCTACGAGCAGTACTTC.

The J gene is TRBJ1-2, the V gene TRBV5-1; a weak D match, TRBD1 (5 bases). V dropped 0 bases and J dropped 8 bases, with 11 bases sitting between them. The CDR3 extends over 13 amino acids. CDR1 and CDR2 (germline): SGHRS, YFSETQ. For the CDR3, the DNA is TGCGCCAGCAGCTTGGAGGGGCTTGGAGGCTACACCTTC. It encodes CASSLEGLGGYTF.

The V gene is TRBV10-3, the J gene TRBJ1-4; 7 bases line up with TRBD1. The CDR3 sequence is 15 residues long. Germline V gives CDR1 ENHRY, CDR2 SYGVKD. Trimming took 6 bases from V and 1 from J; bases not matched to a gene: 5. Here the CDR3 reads CAIRAGQQTNEKLFF. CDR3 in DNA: TGTGCCATCAGGGCGGGACAGCAAACTAATGAAAAACTGTTTTTT.

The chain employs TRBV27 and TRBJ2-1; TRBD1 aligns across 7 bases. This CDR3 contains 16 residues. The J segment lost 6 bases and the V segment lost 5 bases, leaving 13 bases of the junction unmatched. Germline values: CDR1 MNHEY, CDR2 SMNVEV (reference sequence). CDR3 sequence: CASSITYRGMGNEQFF. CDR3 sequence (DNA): TGTGCCAGCAGTATAACATACAGGGGTATGGGCAATGAGCAGTTCTTC.

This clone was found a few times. CDR3 nucleotides: TGCGCCAGCACTTGGACCTCGAACACTGAAGCTTTCTTT. This codes for CASTWTSNTEAFF. The J gene is TRBJ1-1, the V gene TRBV5-1, with unresolved D. The germline V gene has CDR1 SGHRS and CDR2 YFSETQ. This CDR3 comprises 13 residues. V was shortened by 6 bases and J by 1 base, with 10 bases between the two germline ends. The whole variable domain, filled in from reference TRBV5-1 and TRBJ1-1, reads KAGVTQTPRYLIKTRGQQVTLSCSPISGHRSVSWYQQTPGQGLQFLFEYFSETQRNKGNFPGRFSGRQFSNSRSEMNVSTLELGDSALYLCASTWTSNTEAFFGQGTRLTVV.

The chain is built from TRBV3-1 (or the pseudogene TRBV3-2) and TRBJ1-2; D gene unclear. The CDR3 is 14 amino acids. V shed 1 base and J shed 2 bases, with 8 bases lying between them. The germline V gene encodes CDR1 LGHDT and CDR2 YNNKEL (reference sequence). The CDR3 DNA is TGTGCCAGCAGCCAAGCTAGTATAAACTATGGCTACACCTTC. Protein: CASSQASINYGYTF.

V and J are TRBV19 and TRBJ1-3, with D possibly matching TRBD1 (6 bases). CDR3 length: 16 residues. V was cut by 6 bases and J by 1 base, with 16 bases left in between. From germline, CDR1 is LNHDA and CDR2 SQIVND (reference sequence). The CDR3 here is CASRDSPGVSGNTIYF. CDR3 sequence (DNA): TGTGCCAGTAGGGACTCCCCAGGGGTATCTGGAAACACCATATATTTT.

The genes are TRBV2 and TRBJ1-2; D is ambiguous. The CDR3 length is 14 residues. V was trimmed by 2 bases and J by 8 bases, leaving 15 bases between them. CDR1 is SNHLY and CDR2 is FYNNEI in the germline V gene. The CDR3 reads CASSETSRKSGYTF. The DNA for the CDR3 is TGTGCCAGCAGTGAAACTTCTAGAAAAAGCGGCTACACCTTC.

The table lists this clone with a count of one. CDR3 amino acids: CATSEGGQGRTEAFF. The CDR3 bases are TGTGCCACCAGTGAGGGAGGACAGGGACGCACTGAAGCTTTCTTT. The genes are TRBV24-1 and TRBJ1-1, with TRBD1 identical over 8 bases. Germline CDR1 reads KGHDR; CDR2 reads SFDVKD. The CDR3 loop spans 15 amino acids. V lost 4 bases to trimming and J lost 4 bases; unmatched junction nucleotides: 7.

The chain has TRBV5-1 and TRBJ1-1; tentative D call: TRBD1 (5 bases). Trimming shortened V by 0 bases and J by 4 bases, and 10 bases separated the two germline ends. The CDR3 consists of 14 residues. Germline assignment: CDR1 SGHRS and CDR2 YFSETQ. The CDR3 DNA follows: TGCGCCAGCAGCTTGGGGGGCAGAAGCACTGAAGCTTTCTTT. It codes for CASSLGGRSTEAFF.

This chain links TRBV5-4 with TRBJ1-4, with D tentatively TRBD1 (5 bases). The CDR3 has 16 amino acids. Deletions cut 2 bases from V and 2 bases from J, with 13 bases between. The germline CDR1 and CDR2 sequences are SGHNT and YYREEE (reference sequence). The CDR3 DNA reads TGTGCCAGCAGCTTCGGGGGTCCGGGGACTAATGAAAAACTGTTTTTT. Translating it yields CASSFGGPGTNEKLFF.

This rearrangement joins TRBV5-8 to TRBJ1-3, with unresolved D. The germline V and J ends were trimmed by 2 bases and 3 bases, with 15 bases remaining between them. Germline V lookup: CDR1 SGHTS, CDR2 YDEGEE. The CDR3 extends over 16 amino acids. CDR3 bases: TGTGCCAGCAGCTTAAAGGATGCCGTGAGTGGAAACACCATATATTTT. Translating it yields CASSLKDAVSGNTIYF.

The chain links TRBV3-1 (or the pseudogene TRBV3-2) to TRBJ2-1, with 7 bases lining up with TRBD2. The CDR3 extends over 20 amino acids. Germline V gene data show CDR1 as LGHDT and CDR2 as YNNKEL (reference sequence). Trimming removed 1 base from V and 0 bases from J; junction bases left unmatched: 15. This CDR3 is CASSQVFGLAEDNSYNEQFF. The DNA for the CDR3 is TGTGCCAGCAGCCAAGTATTCGGGCTAGCGGAAGACAACTCCTACAATGAGCAGTTCTTC.

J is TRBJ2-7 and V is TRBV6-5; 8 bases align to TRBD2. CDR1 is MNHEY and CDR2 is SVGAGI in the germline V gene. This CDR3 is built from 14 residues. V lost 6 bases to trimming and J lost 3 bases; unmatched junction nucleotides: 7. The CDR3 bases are TGTGCCAGCAGGCGAGCGGGAGAAGGCTACGAGCAGTACTTC. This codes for CASRRAGEGYEQYF.

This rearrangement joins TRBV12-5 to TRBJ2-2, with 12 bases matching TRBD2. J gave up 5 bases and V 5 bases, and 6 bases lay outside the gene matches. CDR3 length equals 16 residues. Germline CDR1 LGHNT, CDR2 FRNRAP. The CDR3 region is CASGPSGLAGTGELFF. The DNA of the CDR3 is TGTGCTAGTGGTCCCTCAGGACTAGCGGGGACCGGGGAGCTGTTTTTT.

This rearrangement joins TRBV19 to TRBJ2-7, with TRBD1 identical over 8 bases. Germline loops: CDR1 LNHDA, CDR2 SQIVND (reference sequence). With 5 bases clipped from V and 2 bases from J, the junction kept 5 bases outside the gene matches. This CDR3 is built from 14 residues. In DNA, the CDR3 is TGTGCCAGTAGTGAAGGGACAGGTCCCTACGAGCAGTACTTC. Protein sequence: CASSEGTGPYEQYF.

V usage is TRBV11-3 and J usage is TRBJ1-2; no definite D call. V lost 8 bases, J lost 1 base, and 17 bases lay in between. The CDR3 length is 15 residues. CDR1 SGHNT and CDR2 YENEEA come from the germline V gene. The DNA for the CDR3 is TGTGCCAGCCAACCCCGGGGAGACTTTAACTATGGCTACACCTTC. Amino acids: CASQPRGDFNYGYTF.

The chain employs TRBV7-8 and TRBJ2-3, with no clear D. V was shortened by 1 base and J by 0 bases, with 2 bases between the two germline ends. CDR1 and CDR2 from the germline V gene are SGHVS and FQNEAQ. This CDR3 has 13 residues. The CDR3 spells CASSLGSTDTQYF. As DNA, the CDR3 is TGTGCCAGCAGCTTAGGGAGCACAGATACGCAGTATTTT.

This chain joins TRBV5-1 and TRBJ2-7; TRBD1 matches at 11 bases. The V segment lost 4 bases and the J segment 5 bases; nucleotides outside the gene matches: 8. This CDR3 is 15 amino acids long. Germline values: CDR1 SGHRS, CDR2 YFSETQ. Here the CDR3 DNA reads TGCGCCAGCAGCCCATTCGGGACAGGGGGAGACGAGCAGTACTTC. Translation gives CASSPFGTGGDEQYF.

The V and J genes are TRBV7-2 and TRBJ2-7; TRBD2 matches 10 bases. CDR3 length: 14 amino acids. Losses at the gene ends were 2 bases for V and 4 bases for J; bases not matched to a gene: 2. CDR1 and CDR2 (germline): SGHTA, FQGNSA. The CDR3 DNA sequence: TGTGCCAGCAGCTTAACGACTAGCGGGTACGAGCAGTACTTC. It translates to CASSLTTSGYEQYF.

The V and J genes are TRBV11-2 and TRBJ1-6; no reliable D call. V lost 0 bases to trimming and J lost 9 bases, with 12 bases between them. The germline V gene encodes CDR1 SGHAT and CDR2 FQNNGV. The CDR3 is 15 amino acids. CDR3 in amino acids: CASSLDSGGGSPLHF. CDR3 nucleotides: TGTGCCAGCAGCTTAGATAGCGGCGGTGGTTCACCCCTCCACTTT.

The CDR3 here is CASSLGTSSYNEQFF. In nucleotides, the CDR3 is TGTGCCAGCAGCTTAGGGACTAGCTCCTACAATGAGCAGTTCTTC. The chain uses TRBV11-3 and TRBJ2-1, with 7 nucleotides matching TRBD2. Per the germline V gene, CDR1 is SGHNT and CDR2 is YENEEA. The CDR3 has 15 amino acids. Trimming removed 1 base from V and 0 bases from J; junction bases left unmatched: 0. The whole variable domain, filled in from reference TRBV11-3 and TRBJ2-1, reads EAGVVQSPRYKIIEKKQPVAFWCNPISGHNTLYWYLQNLGQGPELLIRYENEEAVDDSQLPKDRFSAERLKGVDSTLKIQPAELGDSAVYLCASSLGTSSYNEQFFGPGTRLTVL.

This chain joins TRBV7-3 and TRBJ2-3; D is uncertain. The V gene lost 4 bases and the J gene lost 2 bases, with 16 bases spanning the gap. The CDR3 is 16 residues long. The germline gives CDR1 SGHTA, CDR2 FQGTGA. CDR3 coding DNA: TGTGCCAGCAGCTCCCGAGAGGTTAGGGCCACAGATACGCAGTATTTT. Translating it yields CASSSREVRATDTQYF. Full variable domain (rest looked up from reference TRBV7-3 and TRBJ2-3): GAGVSQTPSNKVTEKGKYVELRCDPISGHTALYWYRQSLGQGPEFLIYFQGTGAADDSGLPNDRFFAVRPEGSVSTLKIQRTERGDSAVYLCASSSREVRATDTQYFGPGTRLTVL.

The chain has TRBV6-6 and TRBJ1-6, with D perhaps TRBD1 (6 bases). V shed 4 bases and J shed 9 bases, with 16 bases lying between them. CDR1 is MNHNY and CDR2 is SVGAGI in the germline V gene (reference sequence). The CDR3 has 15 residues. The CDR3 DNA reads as TGTGCCAGCAGTTGGCAGGGACACGGTCGTTCACCCCTCCACTTT. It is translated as CASSWQGHGRSPLHF.

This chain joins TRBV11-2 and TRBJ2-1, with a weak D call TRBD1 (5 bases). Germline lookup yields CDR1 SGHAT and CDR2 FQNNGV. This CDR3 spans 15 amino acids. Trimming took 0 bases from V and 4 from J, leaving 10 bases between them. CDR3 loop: CASSLDGQGYNEQFF. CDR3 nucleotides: TGTGCCAGCAGCTTAGATGGCCAGGGATACAATGAGCAGTTCTTC.

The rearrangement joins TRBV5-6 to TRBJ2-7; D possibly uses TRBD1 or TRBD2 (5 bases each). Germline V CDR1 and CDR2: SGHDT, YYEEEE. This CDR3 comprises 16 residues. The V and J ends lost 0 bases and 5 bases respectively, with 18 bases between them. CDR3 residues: CASSLAGLQGLDEQYF. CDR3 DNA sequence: TGTGCCAGCAGCTTGGCGGGGTTGCAGGGATTGGACGAGCAGTACTTC.

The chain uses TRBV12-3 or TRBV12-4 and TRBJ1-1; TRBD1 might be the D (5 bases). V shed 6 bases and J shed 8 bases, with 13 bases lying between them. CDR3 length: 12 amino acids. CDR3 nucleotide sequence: TGTGCCAGCAGCTGGGACGGAGAAGAAGCTTTCTTT. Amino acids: CASSWDGEEAFF.